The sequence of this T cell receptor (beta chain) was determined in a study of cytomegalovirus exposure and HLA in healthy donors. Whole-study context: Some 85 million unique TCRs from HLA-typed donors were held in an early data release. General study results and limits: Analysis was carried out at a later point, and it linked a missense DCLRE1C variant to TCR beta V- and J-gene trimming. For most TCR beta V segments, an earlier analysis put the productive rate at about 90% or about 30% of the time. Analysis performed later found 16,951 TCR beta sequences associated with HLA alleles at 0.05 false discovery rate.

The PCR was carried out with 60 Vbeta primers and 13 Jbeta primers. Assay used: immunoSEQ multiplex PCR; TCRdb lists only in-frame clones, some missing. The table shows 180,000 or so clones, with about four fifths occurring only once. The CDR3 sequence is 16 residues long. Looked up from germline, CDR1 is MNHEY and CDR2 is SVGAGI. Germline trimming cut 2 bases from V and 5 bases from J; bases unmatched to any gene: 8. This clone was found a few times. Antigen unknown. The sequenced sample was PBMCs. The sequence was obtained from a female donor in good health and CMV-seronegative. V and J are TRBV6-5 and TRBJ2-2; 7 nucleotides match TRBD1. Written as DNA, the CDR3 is TGTGCCAGCAGTTACCCGGACAGGCGAGGGACCGGGGAGCTGTTTTTT. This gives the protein CASSYPDRRGTGELFF.